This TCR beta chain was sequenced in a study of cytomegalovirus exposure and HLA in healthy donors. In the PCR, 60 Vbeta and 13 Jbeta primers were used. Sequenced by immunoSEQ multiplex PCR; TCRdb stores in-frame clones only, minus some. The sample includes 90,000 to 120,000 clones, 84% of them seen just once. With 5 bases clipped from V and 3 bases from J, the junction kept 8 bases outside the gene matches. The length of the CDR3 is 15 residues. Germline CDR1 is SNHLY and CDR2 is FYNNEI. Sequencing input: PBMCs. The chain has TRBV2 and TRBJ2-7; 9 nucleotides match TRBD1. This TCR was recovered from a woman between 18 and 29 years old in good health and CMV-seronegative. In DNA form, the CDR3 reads TGTGCCAGCAGTCGACAGGGGGAACCCCTCTACGAGCAGTACTTC. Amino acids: CASSRQGEPLYEQYF.